Here is one T cell receptor beta chain with its context. The CDR3 consists of 16 residues. Trimming pared 1 base from V and 8 bases from J, leaving 15 bases between. Per germline, CDR1 SGHTA and CDR2 FQGNSA. The entry originates in a study of human T cells and chemical hapten exposure. TCRdb analysed the RACE reads with MiXCR anew, one entry per CDR3 protein. The sample holds approximately 260,000 distinct CDR3 sequences; roughly 8% are singletons and the top ten take 1.2%. Time point reported: pre-sensitization, week 0. Treatment: therapeutic diphenylcyclopropenone sensitization with weekly scalp DPC.

Sample: whole blood, taken in connection with sensitization to the hapten diphenylcyclopropenone (DPC). This clonotype originated in a man aged 18 to 29 with alopecia areata. Some clones in this sample may be carry-over from other donors' samples. V gene TRBV7-2 combines with J gene TRBJ1-6; D gene ambiguous. CDR3: CASSLGQGPFHSPLHF. In DNA form, the CDR3 reads TGTGCCAGCAGCTTAGGGCAAGGGCCCTTTCATTCACCCCTCCACTTT. Full variable domain (rest looked up from reference TRBV7-2 and TRBJ1-6): GAGVSQSPSNKVTEKGKDVELRCDPISGHTALYWYRQSLGQGLEFLIYFQGNSAPDKSGLPSDRFSAERTGGSVSTLTIQRTQQEDSAVYLCASSLGQGPFHSPLHFGNGTRLTVT.